This TCR beta chain is drawn from a study of OX40 agonist ivuxolimab in advanced cancers. Germline V gene data show CDR1 as GTSNPN and CDR2 as SVGIG (reference sequence). Trimming took off 3 bases at V and 1 base at J, with 12 bases between the two ends. This CDR3 comprises 14 residues. Method: immunoSEQ multiplex PCR; TCRdb's copy keeps in-frame clones and lacks some. The table shows more than 45,000 clones, with about 83% occurring only once. The genes are TRBV30 and TRBJ1-1; D uncertain. The sequence derives from an adult with an advanced solid tumor such as melanoma, head and neck, liver or kidney cancer. The starting material was CD4+ or CD8+ T cells sorted from blood, obtained in a trial of the OX40 agonist ivuxolimab. The CDR3 spells CAWRVGSTNTEAFF. The CDR3 DNA reads TGTGCCTGGAGGGTCGGCAGCACGAACACTGAAGCTTTCTTT.